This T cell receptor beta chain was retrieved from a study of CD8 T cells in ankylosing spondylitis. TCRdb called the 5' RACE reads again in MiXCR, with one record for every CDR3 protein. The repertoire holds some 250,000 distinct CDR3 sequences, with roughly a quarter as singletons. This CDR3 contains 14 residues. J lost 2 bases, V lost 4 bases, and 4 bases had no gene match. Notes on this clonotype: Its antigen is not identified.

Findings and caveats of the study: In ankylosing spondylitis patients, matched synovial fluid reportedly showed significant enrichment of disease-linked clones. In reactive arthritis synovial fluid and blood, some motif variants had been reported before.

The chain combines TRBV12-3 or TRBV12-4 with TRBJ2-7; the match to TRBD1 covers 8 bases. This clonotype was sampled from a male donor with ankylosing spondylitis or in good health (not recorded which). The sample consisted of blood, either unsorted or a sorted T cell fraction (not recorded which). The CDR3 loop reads CASSSGQGTYEQYF. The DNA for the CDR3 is TGTGCCAGCAGTTCAGGACAGGGAACCTACGAGCAGTACTTC.